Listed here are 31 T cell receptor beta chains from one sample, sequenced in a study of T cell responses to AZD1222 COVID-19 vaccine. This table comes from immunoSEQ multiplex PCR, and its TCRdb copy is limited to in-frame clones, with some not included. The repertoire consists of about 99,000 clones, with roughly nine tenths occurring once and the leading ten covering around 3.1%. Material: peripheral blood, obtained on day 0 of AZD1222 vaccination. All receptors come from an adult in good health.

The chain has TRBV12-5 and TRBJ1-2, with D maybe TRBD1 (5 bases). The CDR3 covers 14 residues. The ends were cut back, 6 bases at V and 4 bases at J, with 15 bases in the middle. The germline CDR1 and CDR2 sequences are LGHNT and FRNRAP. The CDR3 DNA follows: TGTGCTAGTGGGGGGACCGAGGGGCTCTATGGCTACACCTTC. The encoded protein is CASGGTEGLYGYTF.

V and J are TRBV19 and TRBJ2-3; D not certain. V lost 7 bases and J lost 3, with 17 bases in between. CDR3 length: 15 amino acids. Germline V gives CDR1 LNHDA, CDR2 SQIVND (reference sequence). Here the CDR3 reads CASTSLGLRTDTQYF. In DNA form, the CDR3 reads TGTGCCAGTACCTCGTTGGGGTTGAGGACAGATACGCAGTATTTT.

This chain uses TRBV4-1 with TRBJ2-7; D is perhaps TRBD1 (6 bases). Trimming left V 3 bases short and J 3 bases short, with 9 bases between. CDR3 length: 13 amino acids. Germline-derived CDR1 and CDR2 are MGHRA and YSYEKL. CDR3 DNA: TGCGCCAGCAGCCAGGAACAGGGCTACGAGCAGTACTTC. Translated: CASSQEQGYEQYF.

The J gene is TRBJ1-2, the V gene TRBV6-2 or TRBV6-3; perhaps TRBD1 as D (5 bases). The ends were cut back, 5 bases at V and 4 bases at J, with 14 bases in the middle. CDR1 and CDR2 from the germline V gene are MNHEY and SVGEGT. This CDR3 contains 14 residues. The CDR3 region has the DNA TGTGCCAGCAGTCCCATGAGGGGCGGCTATGGCTACACCTTC. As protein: CASSPMRGGYGYTF.

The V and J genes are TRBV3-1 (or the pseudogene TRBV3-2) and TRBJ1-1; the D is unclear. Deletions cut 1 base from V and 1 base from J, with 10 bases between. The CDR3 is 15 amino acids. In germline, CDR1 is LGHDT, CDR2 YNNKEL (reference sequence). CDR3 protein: CASSQVTGWNTEAFF. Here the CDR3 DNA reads TGTGCCAGCAGCCAAGTCACGGGGTGGAACACTGAAGCTTTCTTT.

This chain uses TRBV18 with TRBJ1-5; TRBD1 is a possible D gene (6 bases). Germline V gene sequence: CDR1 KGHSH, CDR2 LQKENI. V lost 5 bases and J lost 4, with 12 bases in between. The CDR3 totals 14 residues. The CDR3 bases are TGTGCCAGCTCAAATCTCGACAGGAATCAGCCCCAGCATTTT. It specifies CASSNLDRNQPQHF.

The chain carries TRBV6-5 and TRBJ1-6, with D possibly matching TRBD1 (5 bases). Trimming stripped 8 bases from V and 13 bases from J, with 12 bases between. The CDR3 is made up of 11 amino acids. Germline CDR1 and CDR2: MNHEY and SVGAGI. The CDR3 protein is CASRIRAPLHF. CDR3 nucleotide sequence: TGTGCCAGCCGAATCAGGGCTCCCCTCCACTTT.

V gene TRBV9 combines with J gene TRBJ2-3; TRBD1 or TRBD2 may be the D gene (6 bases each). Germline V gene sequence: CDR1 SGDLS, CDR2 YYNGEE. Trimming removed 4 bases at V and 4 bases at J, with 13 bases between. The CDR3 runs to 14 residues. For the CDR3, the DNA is TGTGCCAGCAGCCCCGCCGGGGGCGCAGATACGCAGTATTTT. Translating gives CASSPAGGADTQYF.

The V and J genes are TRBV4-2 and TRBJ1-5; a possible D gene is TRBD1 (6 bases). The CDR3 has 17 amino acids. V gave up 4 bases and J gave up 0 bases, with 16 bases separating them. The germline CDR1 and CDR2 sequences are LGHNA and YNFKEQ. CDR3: CASSPGGTYYSNQPQHF. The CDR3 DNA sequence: TGTGCCAGCAGCCCGGGCGGGACATACTATAGCAATCAGCCCCAGCATTTT.

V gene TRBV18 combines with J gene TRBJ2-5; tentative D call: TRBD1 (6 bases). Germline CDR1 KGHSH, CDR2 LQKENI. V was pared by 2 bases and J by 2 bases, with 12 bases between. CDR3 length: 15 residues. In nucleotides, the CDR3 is TGTGCCAGCTCACCAAGAGGGGGTCGACAAGAGACCCAGTACTTC. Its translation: CASSPRGGRQETQYF.

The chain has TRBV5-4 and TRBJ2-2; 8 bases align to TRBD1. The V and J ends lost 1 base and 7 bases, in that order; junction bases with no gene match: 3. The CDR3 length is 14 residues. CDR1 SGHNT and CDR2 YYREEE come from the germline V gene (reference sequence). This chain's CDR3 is CASSLTGGVGELFF. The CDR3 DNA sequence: TGTGCCAGCAGCTTGACAGGGGGTGTCGGGGAGCTGTTTTTT.

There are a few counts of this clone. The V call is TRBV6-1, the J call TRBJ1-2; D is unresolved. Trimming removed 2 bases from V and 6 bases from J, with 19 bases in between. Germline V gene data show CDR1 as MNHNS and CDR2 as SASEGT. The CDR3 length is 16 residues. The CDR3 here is CASSERTVVESDGYTF. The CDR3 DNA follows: TGTGCCAGCAGTGAACGGACTGTCGTCGAGAGCGATGGCTACACCTTC.

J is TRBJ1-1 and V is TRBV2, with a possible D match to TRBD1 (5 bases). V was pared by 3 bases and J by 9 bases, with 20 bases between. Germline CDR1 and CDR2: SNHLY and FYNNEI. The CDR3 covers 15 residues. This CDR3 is CASSDRPVRGRQAFF. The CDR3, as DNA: TGTGCCAGCAGTGATCGACCTGTCCGGGGACGGCAAGCTTTCTTT.

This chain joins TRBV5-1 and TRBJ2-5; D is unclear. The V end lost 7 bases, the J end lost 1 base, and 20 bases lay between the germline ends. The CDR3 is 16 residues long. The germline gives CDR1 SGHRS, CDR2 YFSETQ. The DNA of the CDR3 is TGCGCCAGCGGGCGACGGCCAGCGAAGCTCCAAGAGACCCAGTACTTC. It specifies CASGRRPAKLQETQYF.

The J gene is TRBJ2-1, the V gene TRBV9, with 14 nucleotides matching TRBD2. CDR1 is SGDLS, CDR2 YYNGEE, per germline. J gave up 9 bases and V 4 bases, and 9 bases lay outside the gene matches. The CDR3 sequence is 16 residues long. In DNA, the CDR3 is TGTGCCAGCAGCTTCTGGCGGACTAGCGGGAGGAGTGAGCAGTTCTTC. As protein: CASSFWRTSGRSEQFF. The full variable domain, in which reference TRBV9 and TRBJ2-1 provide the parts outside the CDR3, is DSGVTQTPKHLITATGQRVTLRCSPRSGDLSVYWYQQSLDQGLQFLIQYYNGEERAKGNILERFSAQQFPDLHSELNLSSLELGDSALYFCASSFWRTSGRSEQFFGPGTRLTVL.

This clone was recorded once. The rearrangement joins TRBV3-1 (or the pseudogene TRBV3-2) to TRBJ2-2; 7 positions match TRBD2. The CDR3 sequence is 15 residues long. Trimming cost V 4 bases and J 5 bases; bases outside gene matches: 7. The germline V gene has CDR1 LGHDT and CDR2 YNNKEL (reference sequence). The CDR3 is CASSPLGTTTGELFF. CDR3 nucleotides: TGTGCCAGCAGCCCCCTCGGGACTACGACCGGGGAGCTGTTTTTT.

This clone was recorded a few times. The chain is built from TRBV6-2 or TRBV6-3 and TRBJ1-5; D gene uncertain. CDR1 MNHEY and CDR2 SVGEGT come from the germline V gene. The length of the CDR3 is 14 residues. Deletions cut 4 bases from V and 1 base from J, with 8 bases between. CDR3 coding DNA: TGTGCCAGCAGTTTGGTAGGGAGCAATCAGCCCCAGCATTTT. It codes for CASSLVGSNQPQHF.

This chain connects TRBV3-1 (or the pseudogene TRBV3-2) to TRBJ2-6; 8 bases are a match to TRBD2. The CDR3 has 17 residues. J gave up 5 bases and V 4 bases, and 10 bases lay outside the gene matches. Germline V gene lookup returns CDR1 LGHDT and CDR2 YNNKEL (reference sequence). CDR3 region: CASSPPPGGSRANVLTF. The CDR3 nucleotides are TGTGCCAGCAGCCCACCCCCGGGAGGGAGTAGGGCCAACGTCCTGACTTTC.

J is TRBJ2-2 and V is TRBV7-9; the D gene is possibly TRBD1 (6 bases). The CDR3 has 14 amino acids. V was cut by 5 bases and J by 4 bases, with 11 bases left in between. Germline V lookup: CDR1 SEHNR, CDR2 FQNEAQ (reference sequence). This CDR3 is CASSHRESTGELFF. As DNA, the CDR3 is TGTGCCAGCAGCCACAGGGAATCCACCGGGGAGCTGTTTTTT.

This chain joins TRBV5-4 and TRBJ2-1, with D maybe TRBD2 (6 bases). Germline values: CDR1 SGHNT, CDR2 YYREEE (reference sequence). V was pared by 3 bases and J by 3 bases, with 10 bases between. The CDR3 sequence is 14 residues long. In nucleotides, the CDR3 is TGTGCCAGCAGCTCGGGCGGGGACTACAATGAGCAGTTCTTC. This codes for CASSSGGDYNEQFF.

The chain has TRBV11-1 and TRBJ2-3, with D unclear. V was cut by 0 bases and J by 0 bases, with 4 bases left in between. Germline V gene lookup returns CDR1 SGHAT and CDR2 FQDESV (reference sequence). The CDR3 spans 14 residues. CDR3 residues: CASSLAASTDTQYF. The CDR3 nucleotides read TGTGCCAGCAGCTTAGCTGCAAGCACAGATACGCAGTATTTT.

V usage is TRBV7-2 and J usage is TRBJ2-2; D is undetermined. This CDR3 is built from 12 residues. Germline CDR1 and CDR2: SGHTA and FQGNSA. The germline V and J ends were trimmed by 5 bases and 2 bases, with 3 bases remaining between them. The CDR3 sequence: CASSLNTGELFF. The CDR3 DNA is TGTGCCAGCAGCCTAAACACCGGGGAGCTGTTTTTT.

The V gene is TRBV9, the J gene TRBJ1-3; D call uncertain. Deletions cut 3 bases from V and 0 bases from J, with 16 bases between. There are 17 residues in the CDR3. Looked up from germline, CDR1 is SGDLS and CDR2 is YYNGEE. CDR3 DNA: TGTGCCAGCAGCGAGGGCCCTTTATTGAGCTCTGGAAACACCATATATTTT. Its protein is CASSEGPLLSSGNTIYF.

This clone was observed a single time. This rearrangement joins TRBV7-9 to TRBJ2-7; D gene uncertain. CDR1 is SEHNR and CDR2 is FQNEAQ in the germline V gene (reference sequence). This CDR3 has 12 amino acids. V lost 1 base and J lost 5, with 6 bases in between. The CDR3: CASSLGPNEQYV. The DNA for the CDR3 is TGTGCCAGCAGCTTAGGACCCAACGAGCAGTACGTC.

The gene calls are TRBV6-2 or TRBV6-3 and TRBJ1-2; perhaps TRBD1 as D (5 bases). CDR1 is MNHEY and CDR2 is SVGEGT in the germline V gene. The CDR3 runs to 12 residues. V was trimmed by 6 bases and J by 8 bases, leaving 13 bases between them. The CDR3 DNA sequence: TGTGCCAGCAGCCAGGGTGCGGGAGGCTACACCTTC. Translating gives CASSQGAGGYTF.

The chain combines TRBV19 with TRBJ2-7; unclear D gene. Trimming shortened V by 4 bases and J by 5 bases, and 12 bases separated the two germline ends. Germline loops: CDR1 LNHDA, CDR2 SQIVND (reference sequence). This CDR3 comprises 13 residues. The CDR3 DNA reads TGTGCCAGTAGTAGGACCTCCGTCCACGAGCAGTACTTC. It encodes CASSRTSVHEQYF.

CDR3 nucleotides: TGTGCCAGCAGTCAACTTACGGGGAACTATGGCTACACCTTC. It yields the protein CASSQLTGNYGYTF. V is TRBV27 and J is TRBJ1-2; D gene unclear. CDR3 length: 14 amino acids. Germline CDR1 reads MNHEY; CDR2 reads SMNVEV (reference sequence). Trimming removed 5 bases at V and 2 bases at J, with 12 bases between.

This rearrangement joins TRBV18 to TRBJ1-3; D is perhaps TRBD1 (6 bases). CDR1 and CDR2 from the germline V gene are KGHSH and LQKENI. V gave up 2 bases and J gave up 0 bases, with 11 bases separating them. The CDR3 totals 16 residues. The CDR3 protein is CASSPKQGRSGNTIYF. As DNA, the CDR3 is TGTGCCAGCTCACCAAAACAGGGCCGCTCTGGAAACACCATATATTTT.

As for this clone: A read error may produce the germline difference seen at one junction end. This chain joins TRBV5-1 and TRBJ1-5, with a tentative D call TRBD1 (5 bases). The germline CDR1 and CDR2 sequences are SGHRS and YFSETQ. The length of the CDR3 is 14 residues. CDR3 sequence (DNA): TGTGCCAGCAGCTGGGGGGGAATGGGTCAGCCCCAGCATTTT. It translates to CASSWGGMGQPQHF.

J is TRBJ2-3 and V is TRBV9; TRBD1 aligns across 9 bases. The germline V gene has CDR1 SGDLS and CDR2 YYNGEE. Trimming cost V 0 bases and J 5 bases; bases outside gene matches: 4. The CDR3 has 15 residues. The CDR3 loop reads CASSVEGQGQDTQYF. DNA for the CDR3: TGTGCCAGCAGCGTAGAGGGACAGGGCCAAGATACGCAGTATTTT.

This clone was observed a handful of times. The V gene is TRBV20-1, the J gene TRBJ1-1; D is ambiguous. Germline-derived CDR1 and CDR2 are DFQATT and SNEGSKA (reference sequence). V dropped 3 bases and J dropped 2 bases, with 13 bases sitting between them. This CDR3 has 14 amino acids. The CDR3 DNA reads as TGCAGTGCTAGTTTAAGCCGGCGAAACACTGAAGCTTTCTTT. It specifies CSASLSRRNTEAFF.